The 16 T cell receptor beta chains presented below share a single source sample, sequenced in a study of tumor-infiltrating lymphocytes in glioblastoma multiforme. TCRB libraries came from RNA via three nested multiplex PCR rounds. TCRdb fed the multiplex PCR reads into MiXCR, producing one record per CDR3 protein. Seen here are almost 20,000 distinct CDR3 sequences, about two thirds observed once, and the top ten hold around 19%. The sample was peripheral blood. The receptors were gathered from a male donor with glioblastoma.

The chain combines TRBV29-1 with TRBJ2-1; 7 bases match TRBD2. The CDR3 loop spans 15 amino acids. J gave up 12 bases and V 3 bases, and 17 bases lay outside the gene matches. Looked up from germline, CDR1 is SQVTM and CDR2 is ANQGSEA. The CDR3 loop is CSVEGGGRSYKGQFF. The CDR3 DNA is TGCAGCGTTGAGGGGGGGGGAAGGTCCTACAAAGGGCAGTTCTTC.

The chain recombines TRBV12-3 or TRBV12-4 with TRBJ1-2; 7 positions agree with TRBD1. This CDR3 comprises 14 residues. V lost 5 bases and J lost 5; bases outside the gene matches: 8. The CDR3 DNA follows: TGTGCCAGCAGTGGATACCGGGACAGATATGGCTACACCTTC. Its translation is CASSGYRDRYGYTF.

As to this clonotype: One end of the junction does not line up with germline, which may come from a read error. The rearrangement uses TRBV11-2 and TRBJ2-1, with TRBD2 matching over 8 bases. The CDR3 covers 19 residues. The germline gives CDR1 SGHAT, CDR2 FQNNGV. The CDR3 here is CASCSSPRSTLAGHNEQFF. In DNA, the CDR3 is TGTGCCAGCTGCTCCTCCCCCAGATCAACATTAGCGGGGCACAATGAGCAATTCTTC.

With respect to this clonotype: This CDR3 is missing its conserved last phenylalanine or tryptophan, likely due to a read error. Because the CDR3's place on the DNA is in doubt, the DNA is left out and the CDR3 is given as listed by TCRdb. V gene TRBV6-5 combines with J gene TRBJ1-2; TRBD1 reflects the table's D call only, with no check against the DNA. The germline gives CDR1 MNHEY, CDR2 SVGAGI. Termini included, the CDR3 measures 13 amino acids. The CDR3 sequence is CASSYSGQGIDTL.

The genes are TRBV4-3 and TRBJ1-6, with D possibly matching TRBD1 (6 bases). V dropped 0 bases and J dropped 8 bases, with 11 bases sitting between them. The germline V gene encodes CDR1 LGHNA and CDR2 YSLEER. This CDR3 has 15 residues. CDR3 bases: TGCGCCAGCAGCCAAGAAGCGGGGGCAGATTCACCCCTCCACTTT. Translated, it gives CASSQEAGADSPLHF.

The V call is TRBV11-2, the J call TRBJ1-1; the D is unclear. Germline CDR1 is SGHAT and CDR2 is FQNNGV. The CDR3 loop spans 15 amino acids. The CDR3 protein is CVSSFSLGLNTEAFF. The CDR3 nucleotides read TGTGTCAGTAGCTTCTCGCTCGGCCTGAACACTGAAGCTTTCTTT.

This rearrangement joins TRBV6-2 or TRBV6-3 to TRBJ1-6; tentative D call: TRBD1 (5 bases). Trimming removed 8 bases from V and 11 bases from J, with 16 bases in between. The CDR3 contains 13 residues. CDR1 and CDR2 from the germline V gene are MNHEY and SVGEGT. The CDR3 region is CASREQVGPPLHF. Written as DNA, the CDR3 is TGTGCCAGCCGTGAACAGGTAGGCCCACCCCTCCACTTT.

This clonotype has just one count. The chain carries TRBV11-3 and TRBJ2-1; 9 nucleotides align to TRBD2. J gave up 4 bases and V 4 bases, and 5 bases lay outside the gene matches. This CDR3 is 15 amino acids long. CDR1 and CDR2 (germline): SGHNT, YENEEA. The CDR3 loop is CASSSTSGEYNEQFF. CDR3 nucleotide sequence: TGTGCCAGCAGCTCGACTAGCGGAGAGTACAATGAGCAGTTCTTC.

The genes are TRBV11-2 and TRBJ1-2; D uncertain. CDR3 length: 11 amino acids. V shed 5 bases and J shed 8 bases, with 9 bases lying between them. The germline CDR1 and CDR2 sequences are SGHAT and FQNNGV. The CDR3 DNA follows: TGTGCCAGCAGCGAAGGGTGGGGCTACACCTTC. Translation: CASSEGWGYTF.

This clonotype was seen ten or more times. This chain uses TRBV28 with TRBJ2-3, with D possibly called TRBD1 or TRBD2 (5 bases each). Trimming shortened V by 8 bases and J by 3 bases, and 12 bases separated the two germline ends. The germline V gene has CDR1 MDHEN and CDR2 SYDVKM. This CDR3 region has 13 residues. The CDR3 protein is CASLGERTDTQYF. The CDR3 nucleotides read TGTGCCAGCCTGGGGGAGAGGACAGATACGCAGTATTTT.

This clonotype is a singleton in its sample. The V gene is TRBV11-2, the J gene TRBJ2-7, with D maybe TRBD1 (7 bases). The CDR3 extends over 13 amino acids. The germline V gene encodes CDR1 SGHAT and CDR2 FQNNGV. Trimming removed 5 bases at V and 9 bases at J, with 17 bases between. In DNA, the CDR3 is TGTGCCAGCAGCCCGACGTACAGGGGAGGGCAGTACTTC. Translation gives CASSPTYRGGQYF.

Concerning this clonotype itself: Mismatch with germline at one junction end may stem from a read error. The gene calls are TRBV11-2 and TRBJ2-7; possibly TRBD1 or TRBD2 for D (5 bases each). Germline CDR1 and CDR2: SGHAT and FQNNGV. The CDR3 contains 14 residues. In nucleotides, the CDR3 is TGTGTCAGCAGCGACCGCGGGTCGAACAGGGAGCAGTACTTC. It yields the protein CVSSDRGSNREQYF.

As concerns this clonotype: A junction boundary mismatches the germline segment, possibly from a read error. The rearrangement joins TRBV11-2 to TRBJ2-1; possible D gene TRBD1, 6 bases. The germline V gene has CDR1 SGHAT and CDR2 FQNNGV. The CDR3 totals 16 residues. CDR3 residues: CTSRGLRGANYNDQFF. Written as DNA, the CDR3 is TGCACCAGCAGGGGTCTCCGGGGAGCGAATTACAATGACCAGTTCTTC.

As for this clonotype: This may be a read error: a much more frequent sequence differs by one nucleotide. The CDR3: CSVRGFHRELFF. The CDR3 DNA reads TGCAGCGTCAGGGGCTTCCACCGGGAGCTGTTTTTT. The rearrangement uses TRBV29-1 and TRBJ2-2; tentative D call: TRBD1 (6 bases). The V gene's germline CDR1 is SQVTM and CDR2 ANQGSEA. The CDR3 is made up of 12 amino acids. The ends were cut back, 6 bases at V and 9 bases at J, with 14 bases in the middle.

For this clonotype: An end of the junction does not agree with germline; a read error may underlie this. CDR3 bases: TGCAATGCTAGAGGGGGGCGGGAGACCGGGGAGCTGTTTTTT. It yields the protein CNARGGRETGELFF. The chain uses TRBV20-1 and TRBJ2-2, with D tentatively TRBD2 (7 bases). In germline, CDR1 is DFQATT, CDR2 SNEGSKA (reference sequence). CDR3 length: 14 amino acids.

The chain carries TRBV29-1 and TRBJ2-7; D tentatively fits TRBD1 or TRBD2 (5 bases each). This CDR3 has 12 amino acids. CDR1 SQVTM and CDR2 ANQGSEA come from the germline V gene. Trimming left V 5 bases short and J 3 bases short, with 11 bases between. For the CDR3, the DNA is TGCAGCGTTATCGGGACCCTCTACGAGCAGTACTTC. It yields the protein CSVIGTLYEQYF.